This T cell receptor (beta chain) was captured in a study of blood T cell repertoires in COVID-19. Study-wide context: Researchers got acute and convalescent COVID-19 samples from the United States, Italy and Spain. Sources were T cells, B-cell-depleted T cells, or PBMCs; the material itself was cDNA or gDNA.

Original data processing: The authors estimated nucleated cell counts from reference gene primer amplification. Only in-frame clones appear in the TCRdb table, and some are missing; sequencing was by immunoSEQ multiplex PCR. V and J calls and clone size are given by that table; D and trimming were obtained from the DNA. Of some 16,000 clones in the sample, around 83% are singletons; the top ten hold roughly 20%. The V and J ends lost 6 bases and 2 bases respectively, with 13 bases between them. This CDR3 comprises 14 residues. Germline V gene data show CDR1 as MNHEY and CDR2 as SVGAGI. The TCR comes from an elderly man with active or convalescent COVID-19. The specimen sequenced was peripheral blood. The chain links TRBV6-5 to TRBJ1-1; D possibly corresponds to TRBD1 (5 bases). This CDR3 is CASRSTGSNTEAFF. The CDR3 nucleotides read TGTGCCAGCAGGTCAACAGGATCTAACACTGAAGCTTTCTTT.